What follows is one T cell receptor (beta chain) and its context. The CDR3 has 15 residues. From germline, CDR1 is KGHSH and CDR2 LQKENI. Researchers isolated at least 7 million PBMCs per sample. This record comes from a study of blood T cells in healthy people across ages. Then a second PCR, running roughly 7 to 12 cycles, was carried out with a sample-barcoded 5' primer and a J-beta primer mix. Tagging of each cDNA molecule was performed by a template-switch adaptor with 12 random nucleotides. From each sample, at least 2.5 million paired-end reads containing CDR3 were obtained. TCRdb processed the 5' RACE reads anew with MiXCR; each CDR3 protein has one entry. The repertoire holds around 800,000 distinct CDR3 sequences, with about a quarter as singletons. In addition, the sample was reused for a study of T cells of mothers and their children. From that paper: TCR recombination output is shaped by thymic selection similarly in related and unrelated pairs.

The clonotype was recovered from a boy younger than 18 in good health. The chain carries TRBV18 and TRBJ2-1; TRBD1 agrees at 10 bases. The J call may be wrong; the DNA end is better matched by TRBJ2-7. The sample consisted of blood. The CDR3 coding sequence is TGTGCCAGCTCACCCAGGACAGGGGGAAACTACGAGCAGTACTTC. Translating it yields CASSPRTGGNYEQYF.